This T cell receptor beta chain derives from a study of CD8+ T cells in alopecia areata. Study observations and caveats: Elevated clonality characterized lesional scalp relative to normal scalp, particularly in alopecia totalis/universalis.

The CDR3 covers 14 residues. Germline V gives CDR1 LGHNA, CDR2 YSLEER. Germline trimming cut 4 bases from V and 3 bases from J; bases unmatched to any gene: 2. Following extraction, RNA underwent reverse transcription to cDNA, which served as the sequencing template. Produced via immunoSEQ multiplex PCR; TCRdb's table is partial and in-frame only. The table records 100,000 to 150,000 clones, about 50% of them present only once. In regard to this clone: Antigen: not known.

Obtained from alopecia areata patients were lesional scalp punch biopsies along with peripheral blood. Sorting from PBMCs produced CD4+ and CD8+ T cells. The chain employs TRBV4-3 and TRBJ2-3; TRBD2 matches 9 bases. The material sequenced was NKG2D-low CD8+ T cells sorted from blood. The TCR originated in a human donor with alopecia areata. This CDR3 is CASSPGLATDTQYF. Written as DNA, the CDR3 is TGCGCCAGCAGCCCGGGACTAGCAACAGATACGCAGTATTTT.